Below, 16 T cell receptor beta chains from the same sample are listed, as sequenced in a study of CD8 T cells in ankylosing spondylitis. TCRdb called the 5' RACE reads again in MiXCR, with one record for every CDR3 protein. The sample holds approximately 140,000 distinct CDR3 sequences, approximately 9.2% seen once. Sequencing was done on a sample of synovial fluid, either unsorted or a sorted T cell fraction (not recorded which). These receptors came from a male donor with ankylosing spondylitis.

At least ten counts were recorded for this clonotype. This rearrangement joins TRBV10-3 to TRBJ1-1; no clear D gene. V gave up 8 bases and J gave up 2 bases, with 6 bases separating them. The CDR3 contains 11 residues. Germline CDR1 is ENHRY and CDR2 is SYGVKD. The CDR3, as DNA: TGTGCCATCCAGGATAACACTGAAGCTTTCTTT. This codes for CAIQDNTEAFF.

This clonotype was counted between two and nine times. The chain uses TRBV10-3 and TRBJ2-5; a weak D match, TRBD2 (5 bases). The CDR3 extends over 14 amino acids. CDR1 is ENHRY, CDR2 SYGVKD, per germline. Deletions cut 6 bases from V and 2 bases from J, with 13 bases between. CDR3 amino acids: CAIRGVSGQETQYF. The CDR3 DNA sequence: TGTGCCATCAGGGGAGTCTCCGGGCAAGAGACCCAGTACTTC.

The table lists this clonotype with many counts. The J gene is TRBJ2-1, the V gene TRBV11-2; 12 bases are shared with TRBD1. The V and J ends lost 7 bases and 9 bases, in that order; junction bases with no gene match: 13. CDR3 size: 16 residues. CDR1 and CDR2 from the germline V gene are SGHAT and FQNNGV. In DNA form, the CDR3 reads TGTGCCAGCAACTCCTGGGGACAGGGGGCGTGGGGTGAGCAGTTCTTC. It yields the protein CASNSWGQGAWGEQFF.

This chain connects TRBV18 to TRBJ1-1, with 7 bases fitting TRBD1. V lost 2 bases, J lost 1 base, and 10 bases stayed unmatched. Germline CDR1 reads KGHSH; CDR2 reads LQKENI. The CDR3 sequence is 17 residues long. The CDR3 region is CASSPISQGRRNTEAFF. The CDR3 DNA sequence: TGTGCCAGCTCACCAATATCACAGGGGAGAAGGAACACTGAAGCTTTCTTT.

This clonotype was seen a handful of times. The chain joins TRBV6-5 to TRBJ2-1, with no clear D. This CDR3 has 11 residues. Looked up from germline, CDR1 is MNHEY and CDR2 is SVGAGI. With 6 bases removed from V and 4 bases from J, the gap between germline ends came to 4 bases. CDR3 amino acids: CASRDYNEQFF. The CDR3 DNA reads as TGTGCCAGCAGGGATTACAATGAGCAGTTCTTC.

CDR3 region: CASTYRRGLAGEVRSTDTQYF. Written as DNA, the CDR3 is TGTGCCAGCACATACCGCCGAGGACTAGCGGGAGAAGTAAGGAGCACAGATACGCAGTATTTT. The V gene is TRBV6-2 or TRBV6-3, the J gene TRBJ2-3, with 13 bases matching TRBD2. J lost 0 bases, V lost 7 bases, and 19 bases had no gene match. The CDR3 contains 21 residues. Germline lookup yields CDR1 MNHEY and CDR2 SVGEGT.

This clonotype was recorded at least ten times. The chain couples TRBV5-6 to TRBJ1-5; D is unclear. The germline V and J ends were trimmed by 2 bases and 3 bases, with 9 bases remaining between them. Germline V gene data show CDR1 as SGHDT and CDR2 as YYEEEE. The CDR3 spans 14 residues. The CDR3 region is CASSFHGFNQPQHF. CDR3 nucleotide sequence: TGTGCCAGCAGCTTCCACGGATTCAATCAGCCCCAGCATTTT.

This clonotype has a handful of counts. The chain employs TRBV6-2 or TRBV6-3 and TRBJ1-6, with 7 bases fitting TRBD1. CDR1 MNHEY and CDR2 SVGEGT come from the germline V gene. The V and J ends lost 7 bases and 7 bases, in that order; junction bases with no gene match: 7. The CDR3 sequence is 14 residues long. CDR3 sequence (DNA): TGTGCCAGCAACCGACAGGGAGAAAATTCACCCCTCCACTTT. This translates into CASNRQGENSPLHF.

This clonotype was counted between two and nine times. The chain carries TRBV6-5 and TRBJ1-4; D remains unclear. Germline CDR1 MNHEY, CDR2 SVGAGI. V was cut by 0 bases and J by 7 bases, with 6 bases left in between. CDR3 size: 13 residues. CDR3 bases: TGTGCCAGCAGTTACTCTACGCGTGAAAAACTGTTTTTT. It translates to CASSYSTREKLFF.

This clonotype has more than one count but fewer than ten. V and J are TRBV18 and TRBJ2-7, with 10 bases fitting TRBD1. There are 14 residues in the CDR3. With V trimmed by 3 bases and J by 7 bases, 6 bases remained unmatched. Germline V gives CDR1 KGHSH, CDR2 LQKENI. CDR3 sequence: CASSPSRTGGEQYF. The CDR3 DNA is TGTGCCAGCTCACCCTCAAGGACAGGGGGTGAGCAGTACTTC.

The table lists this clonotype with many counts. The CDR3 DNA reads TGCAGTGCATCGGCTAGGATGGTTGGGGCCAACGTCCTGACTTTC. It specifies CSASARMVGANVLTF. This chain links TRBV20-1 with TRBJ2-6; unclear D gene. The CDR3 sequence is 15 residues long. Trimming cost V 6 bases and J 3 bases, with 15 bases left between them. Germline assignment: CDR1 DFQATT and CDR2 SNEGSKA (reference sequence).

The chain links TRBV6-5 to TRBJ2-5; either TRBD1 or TRBD2 may fit D (5 bases each). Germline CDR1 is MNHEY and CDR2 is SVGAGI. Trimming took off 2 bases at V and 1 base at J, with 14 bases between the two ends. The CDR3 totals 16 residues. This chain's CDR3 is CASSYGVGTGQETQYF. In nucleotides, the CDR3 is TGTGCCAGCAGTTACGGGGTCGGGACGGGCCAAGAGACCCAGTACTTC.

The table lists this clonotype with many counts. This rearrangement joins TRBV4-1 to TRBJ2-3; D uncertain. Germline CDR1 MGHRA, CDR2 YSYEKL. The CDR3 is 14 amino acids. Trimming shortened V by 0 bases and J by 2 bases, and 6 bases separated the two germline ends. As DNA, the CDR3 is TGCGCCAGCAGCCAAGACCTAATCACAGATACGCAGTATTTT. Its protein product is CASSQDLITDTQYF.

This clonotype was counted between two and nine times. In DNA form, the CDR3 reads TGCGCCAGCAGAGTAAGGGGAGGGGAGACCCAGTACTTC. This encodes CASRVRGGETQYF. V and J are TRBV5-1 and TRBJ2-5, with TRBD2 matching 7 bases. The J segment lost 5 bases and the V segment lost 5 bases, leaving 6 bases of the junction unmatched. CDR1 and CDR2 (germline): SGHRS, YFSETQ. The CDR3 spans 13 residues.

This clonotype was seen ten or more times. The J gene is TRBJ1-6, the V gene TRBV7-2; D not certain. Trimming took 2 bases from V and 7 from J, leaving 3 bases between them. This CDR3 has 12 amino acids. Per germline, CDR1 SGHTA and CDR2 FQGNSA. CDR3 coding DNA: TGTGCCAGCAGCTTAAACAATTCACCCCTCCACTTT. Translating it yields CASSLNNSPLHF.

This clonotype was counted at least ten times. The V and J genes are TRBV20-1 and TRBJ2-3; 9 nucleotides align to TRBD1. The germline gives CDR1 DFQATT, CDR2 SNEGSKA (reference sequence). Unmatched junction bases numbered 5, after V lost 1 base and J lost 3 bases. The CDR3 sequence is 15 residues long. CDR3 protein: CSARGGTGSTDTQYF. CDR3 DNA: TGCAGTGCTAGAGGGGGGACAGGGAGTACAGATACGCAGTATTTT.